Listed below are T cell receptor beta chains from one sample, sequenced in a study of cytomegalovirus exposure and HLA in healthy donors. Sequencing was performed with immunoSEQ multiplex PCR; in TCRdb, only in-frame clones are kept and a portion is missing. The top ten hold approximately 8% of the sample, which has 40,000 to 60,000 clones, over 85% seen once. Sequencing input: PBMCs. These TCRs come from a woman between 18 and 29 years old in good health and CMV-seropositive. CDR3s include the opening cysteine and the closing phenylalanine or tryptophan. The D gene is left open where the match is weak. Clone size, where shown, is once, few, many, or a class for clones that have expanded.

J	V	D	size	DNA	CDR3
TRBJ2-1	TRBV6-4	NA	NA	TGTGCCAGCAAGACAGAGTCCTACAATGAGCAGTTCTTC	CASKTESYNEQFF
TRBJ1-1	TRBV7-9	TRBD1	NA	TGTGCCAGCAGCTTAAACAGGGGGCTTTCTTGGAACACTGAAGCTTTCTTT	CASSLNRGLSWNTEAFF
TRBJ2-5	TRBV10-2	TRBD2	NA	TGCGCCAGCAGTGATTCTAGCGGGAGACTAAGGGGGGAGACCCAGTACTTC	CASSDSSGRLRGETQYF
TRBJ1-5	TRBV7-2	TRBD1	NA	TGTGCCAGCAGCGGACAGGTTAGCAATCAGCCCCAGCATTTT	CASSGQVSNQPQHF
TRBJ2-7	TRBV6-6	TRBD1	NA	TGTGCCAGCCACGCACAGGGGGAGCGGTACGAGCAGTACTTC	CASHAQGERYEQYF
TRBJ1-5	TRBV5-1	TRBD1	NA	TGCGCCAGCAGCTCTGACAGGGGACAGCCCCAGCATTTT	CASSSDRGQPQHF
TRBJ2-7	TRBV5-1	TRBD1	NA	TGCGCCAGCAGCTTAGACAGGGACGAGCAGTACTTC	CASSLDRDEQYF
TRBJ1-2	TRBV27	TRBD1	NA	TGTGCCAGCAGTTCAGGGGGTGGTAACTATGGCTACACCTTC	CASSSGGGNYGYTF
TRBJ2-5	TRBV29-1	TRBD2	NA	TGCAGCGTTGGCGGGAGGGAGACCCAGTACTTC	CSVGGRETQYF
TRBJ2-4	TRBV2	TRBD2	NA	TGTGCCAGCAGTGAAGCGCTCACTAGCGGGAGACTGGTATACTTC	CASSEALTSGRLVYF
TRBJ2-5	TRBV2	TRBD2	NA	TGTGCCAGCAGTCCCGCGGGAGGGGGAGAGACCCAGTACTTC	CASSPAGGGETQYF
TRBJ2-7	TRBV7-9	TRBD1	NA	TGTGCCAGCAGCCCTGGACAGGGGCTCTACGAGCAGTACTTC	CASSPGQGLYEQYF
TRBJ2-7	TRBV5-1	TRBD2	NA	TGCGCCAGCAGCATAACTAGCGGGAGCTACGAGCAGTACTTC	CASSITSGSYEQYF
TRBJ2-7	TRBV30	NA	NA	TGTGCCTGGACACGTTTTGGCAGGGACGAGCAGTACTTC	CAWTRFGRDEQYF
TRBJ1-6	TRBV4-2	NA	NA	TGTGCCAGCAGCCAAGAGGTAGGGGCCTATAATTCACCCCTCCACTTT	CASSQEVGAYNSPLHF
TRBJ2-7	TRBV12-5	TRBD2	NA	TGTGCTAGTGGTTCCCTCACTAGCGCGCGCTCCTACGAGCAGTACTTC	CASGSLTSARSYEQYF
TRBJ2-5	TRBV10-1	NA	NA	TGCGCCAGCATAGAATTTCCTCGGGAAAATGAAGAGACCCAGTACTTC	CASIEFPRENEETQYF
TRBJ2-1	TRBV6-5	TRBD1	NA	TGTGCCAGCAGTTCAACGGGGACAGGGACCTACAATGAGCAGTTCTTC	CASSSTGTGTYNEQFF
TRBJ1-1	TRBV6-1	NA	NA	TGTGCCAGCAGTACACCCATCCCAAGTGAAGCTTTCTTT	CASSTPIPSEAFF
TRBJ2-3	TRBV9	NA	NA	TGTGCCAGCAGCGTGCAGGATTCGCGCACAGATACGCAGTATTTT	CASSVQDSRTDTQYF
TRBJ1-2	TRBV5-1	NA	NA	TGCGCCAGCAGCTTGGGAGCTACGAACTATGGCTACACCTTC	CASSLGATNYGYTF
TRBJ1-1	TRBV6-5	NA	NA	TGTGCCAGCAGTTACTCGCAGGAAGGTTACACTGAAGCTTTCTTT	CASSYSQEGYTEAFF
TRBJ2-6	TRBV5-8	NA	NA	TGTGCCAGCAGCTTAGGCCTAAGACAGGCTACCCCCTCTGGGGCCAACGTCCTGACTTTC	CASSLGLRQATPSGANVLTF
TRBJ2-7	TRBV7-9	NA	NA	TGTGCCAGCAGCTTAGGGGCAGCCCGCTCCTACGAGCAGTACTTC	CASSLGAARSYEQYF
TRBJ1-1	TRBV18	NA	NA	TGTGCCAGCTCACCTGAAAGGGGGATGGGCACTGAAGCTTTCTTT	CASSPERGMGTEAFF
TRBJ1-1	TRBV7-9	NA	NA	TGTGCCAGCGTCTCGGGGGTGGCGAGCACTGAAGCTTTCTTT	CASVSGVASTEAFF
TRBJ1-1	TRBV7-9	TRBD1	NA	TGTGCCAGCAGCGCAGGCACCGCACAGGGGGCTTTTTATACTGAAGCTTTCTTT	CASSAGTAQGAFYTEAFF
TRBJ2-7	TRBV30	TRBD1	NA	TGTGCCTGGGACAGGGGGACAAGCGAGCAGTACTTC	CAWDRGTSEQYF
TRBJ2-7	TRBV5-1	NA	NA	TGCGCCAGCAGCTCGTCCTCAGGGGCCTACGAGCAGTACTTC	CASSSSSGAYEQYF
TRBJ1-2	TRBV5-4	NA	NA	TGTGCCAGCAGCTCCCAATCCGAACAGGGTTCGGCTGGCTACACCTTC	CASSSQSEQGSAGYTF
TRBJ2-5	TRBV4-1	NA	NA	TGCGCCAGCAGCCAAAACGGACTCCAAGAGACCCAGTACTTC	CASSQNGLQETQYF
TRBJ1-1	TRBV19	TRBD1	NA	TGTGCCAGTAGTATAATTCCGGGACAGGGGTTAGCTTTCTTT	CASSIIPGQGLAFF
TRBJ1-4	TRBV28	TRBD1	NA	TGTGCCAGCAGGACAGGGCCTTATGAAAAACTGTTTTTT	CASRTGPYEKLFF
TRBJ1-1	TRBV5-1	NA	NA	TGCGCCAGCAGGGATCACGGGGGGCGGACCACTGAAGCTTTCTTT	CASRDHGGRTTEAFF
TRBJ2-1	TRBV11-1	NA	NA	TGTGCCAGCAGCTTAGTTCCTAGCGCTTTGGGTGAGCAGTTCTTC	CASSLVPSALGEQFF
TRBJ2-1	TRBV28	TRBD2	NA	TGTGCCAGCAGTTTACTAGCGGCAGAGCAGTTCTTC	CASSLLAAEQFF
TRBJ1-1	TRBV20-1	NA	NA	TGCAGTGCGAGGGAGAGCACTGAAGCTTTCTTT	CSARESTEAFF
TRBJ2-7	TRBV11-2	NA	few	TGTGCCAGCAGTTTCGCAGGACTGTCGAGCTCCTACGAGCAGTACTTC	CASSFAGLSSSYEQYF
TRBJ2-1	TRBV27	TRBD2	few	TGTGCCAGCAGCCTCGTGACTAGCGGGAGTTTTAATGAGCAGTTCTTC	CASSLVTSGSFNEQFF
TRBJ2-7	TRBV18	TRBD1	NA	TGTGCCAGCTCACCGGGACAGCCCTCCTACGAGCAGTACTTC	CASSPGQPSYEQYF
TRBJ1-1	TRBV7-9	TRBD1	NA	TGTGCCAGCAGCGAACCCACAGGGGGCGTGGGGAACACTGAAGCTTTCTTT	CASSEPTGGVGNTEAFF
TRBJ2-1	TRBV29-1	TRBD2	once	TGCAGCGTTGAGAGGGGAGCGGGAGGCCCGAGCTCCTACAATGAGCAGTTCTTC	CSVERGAGGPSSYNEQFF
TRBJ2-1	TRBV6-4	TRBD1	NA	TGTGCCAGCAGTTCAGCTCCCGGGACAGGGCTTGTTGAGCAGTTCTTC	CASSSAPGTGLVEQFF
TRBJ2-5	TRBV7-9	TRBD2	once	TGTGCCAGCAGCTTAGTCGGGACGAGCGGGAGGGGGCTTATCGAGACCCAGTACTTC	CASSLVGTSGRGLIETQYF
TRBJ2-3	TRBV7-9	TRBD1	NA	TGTGCCACCACCCAGGGACAGACTAGCACAGATACGCAGTATTTT	CATTQGQTSTDTQYF
TRBJ2-1	TRBV19	NA	NA	TGTGCCAGTACCCGGACGGGGAGCTCCTACAATGAGCAGTTCTTC	CASTRTGSSYNEQFF
TRBJ2-3	TRBV28	NA	NA	TGTGCCAGCAGTTTATTCGGAGGACCGGGACATGGGTCGAGAGATACGCAGTATTTT	CASSLFGGPGHGSRDTQYF
TRBJ2-5	TRBV6-1	NA	once	TGTGCCAGCAGTGAAAGGGGAGTCCAGGGGAGAGTATCGGAGACCCAGTACTTC	CASSERGVQGRVSETQYF
TRBJ2-5	TRBV14	TRBD2	NA	TGTGCCAGCAGCCGACGGACGGGAGGTGGAGAGACCCAGTACTTC	CASSRRTGGGETQYF
TRBJ2-7	TRBV10-2	TRBD1	NA	TGCGCCAGCAGCGGACAGGGTAAGAGCGAGCAGTACTTC	CASSGQGKSEQYF
TRBJ2-1	TRBV9	TRBD2	NA	TGTGCCAGCAGCGTTGGGACTAGCGGGAGTTCTTTCTTC	CASSVGTSGSSFF
TRBJ2-1	TRBV5-4	TRBD2	NA	TGTGCCAGCAGCTCCATCTCGGGACTAGCGAATGAGCAGTTCTTC	CASSSISGLANEQFF
TRBJ2-2	TRBV2	NA	once	TGTGCCAGCATCGGGAACCGAAACACCGGGGAGCTGTTTTTT	CASIGNRNTGELFF
TRBJ2-1	TRBV11-2	TRBD2	NA	TGTGCCAGCAGCTCCGAACCGGGACTAGGTGCTTACAATGAGCAGTTCTTC	CASSSEPGLGAYNEQFF
TRBJ2-1	TRBV5-4	TRBD2	NA	TGTGCCAGCAGCTTAAATCCTAGCGGGAGGATCAATGAGCAGTTCTTC	CASSLNPSGRINEQFF
TRBJ2-2	TRBV27	NA	NA	TGTGCCAGCAGGTCAGCGGATAACACCGGGGAGCTGTTTTTT	CASRSADNTGELFF
TRBJ2-3	TRBV6-6	TRBD1	NA	TGTGCCAGCAGTCGAAGGACAGGGGGCGGAGATACGCAGTATTTT	CASSRRTGGGDTQYF
TRBJ2-7	TRBV7-2	TRBD2	NA	TGTGCCAGCAGCTTACGCATCGCTACCGGGACTAGCGGATACGAGCAGTACTTC	CASSLRIATGTSGYEQYF